This T cell receptor beta chain was identified in a study of regulatory T cells in long-lasting Graves disease. CDR1 and CDR2 (germline): LGHDT, YNNKEL (reference sequence). Trimming pared 6 bases from V and 5 bases from J, leaving 14 bases between. The CDR3 totals 13 residues. Building of the TCR beta libraries involved iRepertoire HTBI primers and Arm-PCR of CDR3 regions. From the multiplex PCR reads, TCRdb called clonotypes with MiXCR, one entry per CDR3 protein. The sample consists of about 360,000 distinct CDR3 sequences, 16% of them appearing once. Time point in this sample: newly diagnosed GD, antithyroid drugs for less than 3 months. PBMC RNA was the source of the TCR library. This clonotype was counted many times. These sequences were also reported in another study, on T cells in Graves' hyperthyroidism and ophthalmopathy.

The source was peripheral blood mononuclear cells (PBMCs), collected at new diagnosis, from a patient treated with antithyroid drugs. The chain couples TRBV3-1 to TRBJ2-7, with TRBD2 as a possible D gene (5 bases). This sequence originates from a woman aged 18-29 years with Graves disease. This chain's CDR3 is CASRGIGSHEQYF. The CDR3 DNA follows: TGTGCCAGCAGGGGAATAGGGAGCCACGAGCAGTACTTC.